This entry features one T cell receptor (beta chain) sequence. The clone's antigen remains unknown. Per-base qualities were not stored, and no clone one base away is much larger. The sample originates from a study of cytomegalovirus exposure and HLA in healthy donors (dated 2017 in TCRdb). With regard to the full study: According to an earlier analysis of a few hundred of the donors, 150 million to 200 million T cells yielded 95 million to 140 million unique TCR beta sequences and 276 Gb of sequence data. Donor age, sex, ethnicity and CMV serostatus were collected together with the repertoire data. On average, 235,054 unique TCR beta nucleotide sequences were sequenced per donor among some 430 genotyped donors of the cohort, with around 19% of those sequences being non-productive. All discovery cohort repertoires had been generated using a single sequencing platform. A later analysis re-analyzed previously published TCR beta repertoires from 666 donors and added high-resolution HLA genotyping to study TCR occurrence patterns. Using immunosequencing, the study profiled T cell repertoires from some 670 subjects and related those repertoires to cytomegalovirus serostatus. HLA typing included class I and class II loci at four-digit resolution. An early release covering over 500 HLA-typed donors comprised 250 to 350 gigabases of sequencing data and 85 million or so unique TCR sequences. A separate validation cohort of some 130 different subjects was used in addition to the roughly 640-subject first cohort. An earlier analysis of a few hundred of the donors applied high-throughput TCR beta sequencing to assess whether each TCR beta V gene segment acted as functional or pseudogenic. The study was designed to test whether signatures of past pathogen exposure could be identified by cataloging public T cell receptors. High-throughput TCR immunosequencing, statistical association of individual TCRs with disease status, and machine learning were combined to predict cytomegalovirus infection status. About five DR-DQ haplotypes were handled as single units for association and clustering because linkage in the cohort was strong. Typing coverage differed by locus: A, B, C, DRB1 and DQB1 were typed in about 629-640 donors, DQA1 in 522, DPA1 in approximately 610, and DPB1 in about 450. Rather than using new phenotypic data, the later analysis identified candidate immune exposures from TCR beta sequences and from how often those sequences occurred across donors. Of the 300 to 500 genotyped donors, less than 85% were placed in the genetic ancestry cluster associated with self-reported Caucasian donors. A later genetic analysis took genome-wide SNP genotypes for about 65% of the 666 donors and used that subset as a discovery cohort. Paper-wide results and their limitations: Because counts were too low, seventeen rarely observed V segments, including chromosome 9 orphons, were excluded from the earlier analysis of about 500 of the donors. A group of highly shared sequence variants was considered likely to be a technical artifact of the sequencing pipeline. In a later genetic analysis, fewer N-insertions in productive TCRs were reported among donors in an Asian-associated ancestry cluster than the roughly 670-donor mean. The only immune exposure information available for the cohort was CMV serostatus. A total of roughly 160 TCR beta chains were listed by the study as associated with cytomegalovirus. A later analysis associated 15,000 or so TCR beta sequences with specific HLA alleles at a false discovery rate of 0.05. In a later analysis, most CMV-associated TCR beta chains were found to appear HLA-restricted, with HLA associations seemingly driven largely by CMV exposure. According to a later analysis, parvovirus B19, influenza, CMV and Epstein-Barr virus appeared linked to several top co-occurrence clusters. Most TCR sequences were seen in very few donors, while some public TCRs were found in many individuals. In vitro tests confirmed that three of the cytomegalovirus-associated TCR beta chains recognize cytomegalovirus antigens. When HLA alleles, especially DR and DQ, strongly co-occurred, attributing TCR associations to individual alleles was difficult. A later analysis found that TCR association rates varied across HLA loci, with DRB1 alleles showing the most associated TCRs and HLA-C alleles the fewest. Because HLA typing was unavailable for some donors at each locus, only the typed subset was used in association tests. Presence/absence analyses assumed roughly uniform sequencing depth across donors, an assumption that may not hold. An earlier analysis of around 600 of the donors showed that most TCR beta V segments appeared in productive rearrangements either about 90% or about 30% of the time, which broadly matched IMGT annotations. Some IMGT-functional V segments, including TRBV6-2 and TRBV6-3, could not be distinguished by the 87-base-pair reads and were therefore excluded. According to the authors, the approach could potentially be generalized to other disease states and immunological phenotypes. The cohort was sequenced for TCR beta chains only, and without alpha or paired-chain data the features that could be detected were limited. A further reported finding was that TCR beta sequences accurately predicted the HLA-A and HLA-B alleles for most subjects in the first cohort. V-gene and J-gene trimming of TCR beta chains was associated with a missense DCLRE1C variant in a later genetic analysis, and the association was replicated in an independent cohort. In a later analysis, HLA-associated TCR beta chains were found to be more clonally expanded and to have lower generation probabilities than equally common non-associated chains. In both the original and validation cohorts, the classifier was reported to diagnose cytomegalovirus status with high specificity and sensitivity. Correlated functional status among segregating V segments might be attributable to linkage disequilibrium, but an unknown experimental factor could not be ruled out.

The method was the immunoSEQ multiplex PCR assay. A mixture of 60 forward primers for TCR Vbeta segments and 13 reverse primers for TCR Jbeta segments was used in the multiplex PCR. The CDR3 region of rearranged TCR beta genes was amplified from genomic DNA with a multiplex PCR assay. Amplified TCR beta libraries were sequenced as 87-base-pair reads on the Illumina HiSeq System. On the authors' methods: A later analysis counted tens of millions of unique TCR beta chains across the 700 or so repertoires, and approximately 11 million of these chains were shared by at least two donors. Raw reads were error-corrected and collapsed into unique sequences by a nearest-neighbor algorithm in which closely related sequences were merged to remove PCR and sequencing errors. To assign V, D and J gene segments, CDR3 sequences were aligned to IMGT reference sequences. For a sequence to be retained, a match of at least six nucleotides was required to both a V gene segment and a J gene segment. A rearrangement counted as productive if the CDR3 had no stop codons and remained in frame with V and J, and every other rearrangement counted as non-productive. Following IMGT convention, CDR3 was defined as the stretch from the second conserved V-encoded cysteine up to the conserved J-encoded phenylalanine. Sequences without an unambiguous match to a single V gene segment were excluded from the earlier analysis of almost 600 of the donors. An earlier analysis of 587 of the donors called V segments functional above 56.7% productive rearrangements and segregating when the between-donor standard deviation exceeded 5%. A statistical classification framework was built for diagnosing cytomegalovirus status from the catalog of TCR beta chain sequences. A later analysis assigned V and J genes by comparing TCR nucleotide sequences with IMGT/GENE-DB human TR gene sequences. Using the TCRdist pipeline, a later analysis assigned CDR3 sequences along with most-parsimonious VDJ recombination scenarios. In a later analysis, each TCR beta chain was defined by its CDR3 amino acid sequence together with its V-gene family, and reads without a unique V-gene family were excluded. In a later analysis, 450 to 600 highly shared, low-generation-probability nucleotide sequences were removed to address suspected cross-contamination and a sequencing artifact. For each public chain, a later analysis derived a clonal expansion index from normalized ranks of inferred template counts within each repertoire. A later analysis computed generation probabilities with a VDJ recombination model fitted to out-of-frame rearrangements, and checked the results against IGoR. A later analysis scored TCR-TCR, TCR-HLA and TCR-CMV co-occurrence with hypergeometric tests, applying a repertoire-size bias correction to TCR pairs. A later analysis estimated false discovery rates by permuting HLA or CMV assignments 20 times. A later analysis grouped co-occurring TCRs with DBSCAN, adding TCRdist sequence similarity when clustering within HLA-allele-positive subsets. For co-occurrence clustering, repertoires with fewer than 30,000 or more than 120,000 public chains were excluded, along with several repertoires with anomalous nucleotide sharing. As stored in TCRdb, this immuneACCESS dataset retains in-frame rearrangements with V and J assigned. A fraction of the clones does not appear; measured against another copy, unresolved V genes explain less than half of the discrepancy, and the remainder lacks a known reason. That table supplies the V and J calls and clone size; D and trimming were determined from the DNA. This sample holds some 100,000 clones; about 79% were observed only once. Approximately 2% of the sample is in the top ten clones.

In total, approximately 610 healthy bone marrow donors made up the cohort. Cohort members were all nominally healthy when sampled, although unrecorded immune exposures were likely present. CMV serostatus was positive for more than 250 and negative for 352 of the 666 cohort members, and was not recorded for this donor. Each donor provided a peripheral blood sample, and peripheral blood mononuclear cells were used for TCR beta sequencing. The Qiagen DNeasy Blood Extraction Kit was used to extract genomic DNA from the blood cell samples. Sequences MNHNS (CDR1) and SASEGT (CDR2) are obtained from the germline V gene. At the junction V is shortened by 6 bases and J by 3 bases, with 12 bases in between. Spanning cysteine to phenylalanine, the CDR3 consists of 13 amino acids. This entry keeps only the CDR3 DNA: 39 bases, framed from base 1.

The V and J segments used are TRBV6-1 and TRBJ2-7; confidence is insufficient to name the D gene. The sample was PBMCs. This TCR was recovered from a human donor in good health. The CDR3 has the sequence CASRHGGFYEQYF. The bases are TGTGCCAGCAGACATGGCGGATTCTACGAGCAGTACTTC.